Sequencing of this T cell receptor beta chain was carried out in a study of beta chain features in type 1 diabetes. The investigators reverse transcribed all of the isolated RNA, so they sequenced expressed TCRB transcripts. Repertoires were generated with immunoSEQ multiplex PCR, while TCRdb's copy carries only in-frame clones and drops some. Of 330,000 or so clones in the sample, about 19% were seen once. Study observations and caveats: Shorter TCRB CDR3s, moderately but significantly so, marked every one of the four CD4+ subsets in Type 1 diabetes patients.

In the case of this clone: Its antigen is currently unknown.

The V end was cut by 0 bases, the J end by 0 bases, with 6 bases between. Germline CDR1 reads LGHNA; CDR2 reads YNFKEQ. This CDR3 has 14 amino acids. The V and J genes are TRBV4-2 and TRBJ2-7; D remains ambiguous. The clonotype originates from a woman younger than 35 in good health. Sequencing was performed on naive CD4+ T cells from blood. CDR3 sequence reads: CASSQDRISYEQYF. The CDR3 region has the DNA TGTGCCAGCAGCCAAGATAGAATCTCCTACGAGCAGTACTTC.